This paragraph reports one TCR beta chain. Its antigen is currently unknown. This specimen belongs to a study of T cell repertoires in cytomegalovirus infection. About the study: Signatures in public TCR beta sequences pointed to both CMV infection and matching HLA type.

TCRdb redid the calling of the reads with MiXCR, one entry per CDR3 protein. In the table there are over 100,000 distinct CDR3 sequences, about 30% of which are singletons. The study, taken as a whole, reports: Frequencies of public TCR beta families were cumulated, and this identified carriers of CMV plus the relevant HLA. Clonotype analysis showed dominance of the ex vivo response by HLA-C-restricted CMV-specific TCR beta clonotypes.

Here the sequenced sample was CD8+ T cells from cultured PBMCs, taken from culture after CMV antigen stimulation. The TCR originated in a human donor in good health (CMV status not recorded). Some clones in this sample may be carry-over from other donors' samples.

The CDR3 is CASTMGGDSNQPQHF. The CDR3 region has the DNA TGTGCCAGCACGATGGGGGGTGATAGCAATCAGCCCCAGCATTTT. The chain combines TRBV6-6 with TRBJ1-5; maybe TRBD1 (5 bases). With 7 bases removed from V and 0 bases from J, the gap between germline ends came to 13 bases. This CDR3 comprises 15 residues. Germline loops: CDR1 MNHNY, CDR2 SVGAGI (reference sequence).